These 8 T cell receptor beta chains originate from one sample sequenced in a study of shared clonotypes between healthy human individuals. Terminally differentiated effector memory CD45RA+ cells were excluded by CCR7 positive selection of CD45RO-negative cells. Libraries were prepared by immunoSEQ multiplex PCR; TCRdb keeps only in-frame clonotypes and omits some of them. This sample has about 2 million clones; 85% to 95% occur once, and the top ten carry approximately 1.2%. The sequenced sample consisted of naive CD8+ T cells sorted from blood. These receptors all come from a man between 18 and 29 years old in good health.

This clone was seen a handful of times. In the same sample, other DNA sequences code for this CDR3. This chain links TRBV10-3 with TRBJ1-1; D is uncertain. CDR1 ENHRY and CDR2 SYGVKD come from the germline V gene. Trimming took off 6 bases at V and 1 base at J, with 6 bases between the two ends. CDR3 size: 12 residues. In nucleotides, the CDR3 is TGTGCCATCAGAGAGGGGAACACTGAAGCTTTCTTT. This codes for CAIREGNTEAFF.

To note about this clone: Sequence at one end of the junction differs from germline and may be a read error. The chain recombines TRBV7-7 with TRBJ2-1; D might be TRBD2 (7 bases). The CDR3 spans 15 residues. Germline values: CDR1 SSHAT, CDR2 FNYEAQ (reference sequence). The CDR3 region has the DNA TGTGCTAGCAGCTTGGGGCCAGGGGAGGGCAATGAGCAGTTCTTC. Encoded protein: CASSLGPGEGNEQFF. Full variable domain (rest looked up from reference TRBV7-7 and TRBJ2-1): GAGVSQSPRYKVTKRGQDVTLRCDPISSHATLYWYQQALGQGPEFLTYFNYEAQPDKSGLPSDRFSAERPEGSISTLTIQRTEQRDSAMYRCASSLGPGEGNEQFFGPGTRLTVL.

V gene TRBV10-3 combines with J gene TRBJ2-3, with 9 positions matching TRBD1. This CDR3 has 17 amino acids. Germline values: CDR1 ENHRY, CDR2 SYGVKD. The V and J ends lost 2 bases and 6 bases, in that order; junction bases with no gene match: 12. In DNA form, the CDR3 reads TGTGCCATCAGTGAGGTCAACAGGGGGCAGAAATTTGATACGCAGTATTTT. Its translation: CAISEVNRGQKFDTQYF.

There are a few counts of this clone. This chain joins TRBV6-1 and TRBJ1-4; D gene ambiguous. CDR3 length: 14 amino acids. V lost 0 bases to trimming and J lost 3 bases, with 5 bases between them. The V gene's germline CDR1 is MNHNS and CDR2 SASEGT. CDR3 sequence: CASSEARSNEKLFF. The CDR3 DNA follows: TGTGCCAGCAGTGAAGCGCGTTCTAATGAAAAACTGTTTTTT.

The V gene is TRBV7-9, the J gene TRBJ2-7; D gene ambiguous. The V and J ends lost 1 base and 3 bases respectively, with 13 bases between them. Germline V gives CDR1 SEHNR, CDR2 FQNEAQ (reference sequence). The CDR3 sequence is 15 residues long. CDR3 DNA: TGTGCCAGCAGCTTAGGTTGGGAATCTCACTACGAGCAGTACTTC. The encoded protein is CASSLGWESHYEQYF.

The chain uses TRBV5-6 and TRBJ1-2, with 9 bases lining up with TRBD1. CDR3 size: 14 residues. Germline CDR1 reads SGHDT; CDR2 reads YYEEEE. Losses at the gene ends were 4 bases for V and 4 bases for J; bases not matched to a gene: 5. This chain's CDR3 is CASSPTGGSYGYTF. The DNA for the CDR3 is TGTGCCAGCAGCCCGACAGGGGGAAGCTATGGCTACACCTTC. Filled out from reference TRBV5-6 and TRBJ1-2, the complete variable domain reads DAGVTQSPTHLIKTRGQQVTLRCSPKSGHDTVSWYQQALGQGPQFIFQYYEEEERQRGNFPDRFSGHQFPNYSSELNVNALLLGDSALYLCASSPTGGSYGYTFGSGTRLTVV.

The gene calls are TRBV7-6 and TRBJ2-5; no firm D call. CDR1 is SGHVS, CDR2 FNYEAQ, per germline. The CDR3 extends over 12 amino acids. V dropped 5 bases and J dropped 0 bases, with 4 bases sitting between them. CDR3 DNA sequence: TGTGCCAGCAGCCCCAACCAAGAGACCCAGTACTTC. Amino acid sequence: CASSPNQETQYF. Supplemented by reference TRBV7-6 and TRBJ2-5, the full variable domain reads GAGVSQSPRYKVTKRGQDVALRCDPISGHVSLYWYRQALGQGPEFLTYFNYEAQQDKSGLPNDRFSAERPEGSISTLTIQRTEQRDSAMYRCASSPNQETQYFGPGTRLLVL.

The CDR3, as DNA: TGTGCCAGCAGCTTCGGAGGGGCTAATGAAAAACTGTTTTTT. This codes for CASSFGGANEKLFF. The rearrangement uses TRBV5-4 and TRBJ1-4, with TRBD1 as a possible D gene (5 bases). Germline V gene lookup returns CDR1 SGHNT and CDR2 YYREEE (reference sequence). Between the trimmed V and J ends, which lost 2 bases and 3 bases, there was a span of 8 bases. CDR3 length equals 14 residues.